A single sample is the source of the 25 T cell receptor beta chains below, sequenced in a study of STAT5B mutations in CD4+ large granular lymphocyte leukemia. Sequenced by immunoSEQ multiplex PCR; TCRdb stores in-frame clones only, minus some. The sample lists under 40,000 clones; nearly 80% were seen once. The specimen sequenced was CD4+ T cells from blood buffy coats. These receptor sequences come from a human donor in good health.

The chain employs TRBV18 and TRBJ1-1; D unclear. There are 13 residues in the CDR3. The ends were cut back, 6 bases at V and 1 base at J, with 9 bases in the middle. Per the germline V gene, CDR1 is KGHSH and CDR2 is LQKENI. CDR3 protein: CASSEEGNTEAFF. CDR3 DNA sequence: TGTGCCAGCTCGGAGGAGGGGAACACTGAAGCTTTCTTT.

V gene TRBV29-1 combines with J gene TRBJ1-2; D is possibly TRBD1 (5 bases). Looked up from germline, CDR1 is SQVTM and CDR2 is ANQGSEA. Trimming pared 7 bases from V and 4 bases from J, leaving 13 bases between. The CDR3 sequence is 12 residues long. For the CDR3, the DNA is TGCAGCGCCGATCGAGGGACCTATGGCTACACCTTC. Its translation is CSADRGTYGYTF.

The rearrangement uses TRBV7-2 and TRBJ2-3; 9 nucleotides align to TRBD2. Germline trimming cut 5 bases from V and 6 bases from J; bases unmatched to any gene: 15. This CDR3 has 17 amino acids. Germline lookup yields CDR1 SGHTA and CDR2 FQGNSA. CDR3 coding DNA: TGTGCCAGCAGCCCCCGCGGTAGCGGGGGCCTTACCGATACGCAGTATTTT. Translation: CASSPRGSGGLTDTQYF. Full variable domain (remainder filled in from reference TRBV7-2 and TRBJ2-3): GAGVSQSPSNKVTEKGKDVELRCDPISGHTALYWYRQSLGQGLEFLIYFQGNSAPDKSGLPSDRFSAERTGGSVSTLTIQRTQQEDSAVYLCASSPRGSGGLTDTQYFGPGTRLTVL.

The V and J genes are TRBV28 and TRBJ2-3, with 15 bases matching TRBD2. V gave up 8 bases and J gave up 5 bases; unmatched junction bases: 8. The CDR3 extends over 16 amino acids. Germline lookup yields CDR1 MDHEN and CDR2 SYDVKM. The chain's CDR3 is CASSGLAGGPEDTQYF. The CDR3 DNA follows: TGTGCCAGCTCAGGACTAGCGGGGGGGCCTGAAGATACGCAGTATTTT.

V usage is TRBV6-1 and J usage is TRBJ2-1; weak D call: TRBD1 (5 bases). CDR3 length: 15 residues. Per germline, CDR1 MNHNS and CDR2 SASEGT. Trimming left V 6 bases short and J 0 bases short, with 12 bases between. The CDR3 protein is CASRTGHDSYNEQFF. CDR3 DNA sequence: TGTGCCAGCAGGACCGGACACGACTCCTACAATGAGCAGTTCTTC.

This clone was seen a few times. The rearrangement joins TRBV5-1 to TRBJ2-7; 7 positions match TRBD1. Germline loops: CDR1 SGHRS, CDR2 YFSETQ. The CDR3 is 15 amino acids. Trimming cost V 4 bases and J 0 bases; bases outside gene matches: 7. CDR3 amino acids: CASSVAGTASYEQYF. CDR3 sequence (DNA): TGCGCCAGCAGCGTCGCCGGGACAGCCTCCTACGAGCAGTACTTC.

This CDR3 is CASSLRSGSSTDTQYF. As DNA, the CDR3 is TGTGCCAGCAGCCTCCGGAGTGGGTCTAGCACAGATACGCAGTATTTT. The chain is built from TRBV4-2 and TRBJ2-3; the D is unclear. CDR3 size: 16 residues. V shed 4 bases and J shed 0 bases, with 14 bases lying between them. In germline, CDR1 is LGHNA, CDR2 YNFKEQ.

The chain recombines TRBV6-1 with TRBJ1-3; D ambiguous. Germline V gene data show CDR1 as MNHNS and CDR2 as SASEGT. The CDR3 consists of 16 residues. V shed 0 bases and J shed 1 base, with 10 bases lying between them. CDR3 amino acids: CASSEAPGTSGNTIYF. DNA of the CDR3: TGTGCCAGCAGTGAAGCGCCAGGAACGTCTGGAAACACCATATATTTT.

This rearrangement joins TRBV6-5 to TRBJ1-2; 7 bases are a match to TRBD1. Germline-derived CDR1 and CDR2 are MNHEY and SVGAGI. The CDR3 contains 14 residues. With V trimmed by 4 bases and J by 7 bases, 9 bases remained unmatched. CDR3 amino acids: CASSSRTGVRGYTF. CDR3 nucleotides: TGTGCCAGCAGTTCCCGTACAGGGGTGCGTGGCTACACCTTC.

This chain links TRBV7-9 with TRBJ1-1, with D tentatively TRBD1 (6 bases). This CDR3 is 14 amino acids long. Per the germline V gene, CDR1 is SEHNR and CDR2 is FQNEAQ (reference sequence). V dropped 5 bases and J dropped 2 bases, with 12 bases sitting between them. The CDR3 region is CASSPRGPNTEAFF. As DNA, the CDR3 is TGTGCCAGCAGCCCCAGGGGCCCCAACACTGAAGCTTTCTTT.

The CDR3 sequence: CASSFQGTDTQYF. The DNA of the CDR3 is TGTGCCAGCAGCTTCCAGGGGACAGATACGCAGTATTTT. The chain recombines TRBV7-2 with TRBJ2-3, with D perhaps matching TRBD1 (6 bases). V was shortened by 3 bases and J by 3 bases, with 7 bases between the two germline ends. Germline V gene data show CDR1 as SGHTA and CDR2 as FQGNSA. This CDR3 region has 13 residues.

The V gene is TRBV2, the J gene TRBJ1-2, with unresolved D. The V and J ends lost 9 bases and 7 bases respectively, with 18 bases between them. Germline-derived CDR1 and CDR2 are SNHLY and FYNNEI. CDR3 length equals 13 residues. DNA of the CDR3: TGTGCCAGGAACGGGGTGGGCCGAAGTGGCTACACCTTC. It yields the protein CARNGVGRSGYTF.

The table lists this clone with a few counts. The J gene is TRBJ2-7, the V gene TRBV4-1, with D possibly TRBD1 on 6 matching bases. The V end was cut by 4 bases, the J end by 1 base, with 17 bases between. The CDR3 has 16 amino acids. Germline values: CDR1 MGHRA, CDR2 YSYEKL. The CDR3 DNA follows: TGCGCCAGCAGCCCCCAGGCACAGGGTGGTTCCTACGAGCAGTACTTC. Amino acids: CASSPQAQGGSYEQYF.

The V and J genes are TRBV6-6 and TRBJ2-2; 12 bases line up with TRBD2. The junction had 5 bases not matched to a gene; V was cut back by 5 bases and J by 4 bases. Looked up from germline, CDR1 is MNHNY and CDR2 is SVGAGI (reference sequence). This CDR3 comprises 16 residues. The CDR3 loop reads CASSGSTSGSTGELFF. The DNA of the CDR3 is TGTGCCAGCAGTGGGTCGACTAGCGGGAGCACCGGGGAGCTGTTTTTT.

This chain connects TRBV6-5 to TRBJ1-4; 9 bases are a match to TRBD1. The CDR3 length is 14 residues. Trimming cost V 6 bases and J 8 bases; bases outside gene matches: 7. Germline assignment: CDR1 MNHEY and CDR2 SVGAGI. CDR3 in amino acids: CASRRTGEGEKLFF. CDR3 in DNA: TGTGCCAGCAGACGGACAGGGGAGGGGGAAAAACTGTTTTTT.

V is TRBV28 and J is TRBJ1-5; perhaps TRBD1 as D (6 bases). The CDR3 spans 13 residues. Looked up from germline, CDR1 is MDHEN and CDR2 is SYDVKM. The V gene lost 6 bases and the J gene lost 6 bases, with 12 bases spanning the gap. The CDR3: CASRKQGIQPQHF. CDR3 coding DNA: TGTGCCAGCAGAAAACAGGGAATTCAGCCCCAGCATTTT.

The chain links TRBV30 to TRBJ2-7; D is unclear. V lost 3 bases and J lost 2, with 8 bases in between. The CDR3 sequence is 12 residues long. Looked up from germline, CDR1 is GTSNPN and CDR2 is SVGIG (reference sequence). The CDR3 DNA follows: TGTGCCTGGAGCAGGCAGACCTACGAGCAGTACTTC. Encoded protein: CAWSRQTYEQYF.

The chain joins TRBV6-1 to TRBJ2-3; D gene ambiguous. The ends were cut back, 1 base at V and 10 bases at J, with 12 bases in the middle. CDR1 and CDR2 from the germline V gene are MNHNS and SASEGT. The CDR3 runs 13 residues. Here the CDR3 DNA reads TGTGCCAGCAGTGAAGGCCTACCATCTTCGCAGTATTTT. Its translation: CASSEGLPSSQYF.

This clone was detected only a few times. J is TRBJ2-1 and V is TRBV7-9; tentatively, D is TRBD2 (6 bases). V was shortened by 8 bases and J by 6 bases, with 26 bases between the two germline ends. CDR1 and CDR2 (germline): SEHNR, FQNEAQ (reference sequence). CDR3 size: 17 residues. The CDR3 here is CASSSGAFVGSLNEQFF. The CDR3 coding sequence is TGTGCCAGCTCTTCCGGGGCCTTTGTCGGGAGTCTCAATGAGCAGTTCTTC.

The CDR3 DNA is TGTGCCAGCAGCTTAAAGGAATACGGGGGCTACACCTTC. Its protein is CASSLKEYGGYTF. The chain combines TRBV7-9 with TRBJ1-2, with D unclear. Between the trimmed V and J ends, which lost 2 bases and 8 bases, there was a span of 12 bases. CDR3 length: 13 residues. CDR1 is SEHNR and CDR2 is FQNEAQ in the germline V gene (reference sequence).

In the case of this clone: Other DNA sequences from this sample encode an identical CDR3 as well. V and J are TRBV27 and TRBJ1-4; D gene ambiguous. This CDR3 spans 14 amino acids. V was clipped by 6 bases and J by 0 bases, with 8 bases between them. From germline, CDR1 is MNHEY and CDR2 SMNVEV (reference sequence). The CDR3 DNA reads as TGTGCCAGCAGCCGATCTGCAACTAATGAAAAACTGTTTTTT. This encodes CASSRSATNEKLFF.

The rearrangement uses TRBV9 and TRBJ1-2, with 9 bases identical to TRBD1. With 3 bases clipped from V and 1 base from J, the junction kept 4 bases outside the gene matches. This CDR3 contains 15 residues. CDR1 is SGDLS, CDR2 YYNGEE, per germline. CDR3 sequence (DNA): TGTGCCAGCAGCGCGCAGGACAGGGGTAACTATGGCTACACCTTC. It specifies CASSAQDRGNYGYTF.

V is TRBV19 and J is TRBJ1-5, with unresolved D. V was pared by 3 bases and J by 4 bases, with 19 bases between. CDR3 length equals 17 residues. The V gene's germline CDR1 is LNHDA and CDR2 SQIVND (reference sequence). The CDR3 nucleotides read TGTGCCAGTAGTATGGAGGTCTCTGTGGGTTTGAATCAGCCCCAGCATTTT. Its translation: CASSMEVSVGLNQPQHF.

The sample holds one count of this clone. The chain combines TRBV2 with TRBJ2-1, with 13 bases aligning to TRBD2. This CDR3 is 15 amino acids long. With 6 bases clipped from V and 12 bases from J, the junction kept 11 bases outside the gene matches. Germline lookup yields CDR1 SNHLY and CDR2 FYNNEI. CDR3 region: CASSGRLAGGPRQFF. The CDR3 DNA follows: TGTGCCAGCAGCGGTCGACTAGCGGGGGGCCCAAGGCAGTTCTTC.

In DNA form, the CDR3 reads TGTGCCAGCAGGACATCTAGTGTCGACATTCAGTACTTC. The encoded protein is CASRTSSVDIQYF. The V call is TRBV28, the J call TRBJ2-4; D remains ambiguous. The CDR3 length is 13 residues. Germline CDR1 reads MDHEN; CDR2 reads SYDVKM. V was pared by 6 bases and J by 8 bases, with 14 bases between.